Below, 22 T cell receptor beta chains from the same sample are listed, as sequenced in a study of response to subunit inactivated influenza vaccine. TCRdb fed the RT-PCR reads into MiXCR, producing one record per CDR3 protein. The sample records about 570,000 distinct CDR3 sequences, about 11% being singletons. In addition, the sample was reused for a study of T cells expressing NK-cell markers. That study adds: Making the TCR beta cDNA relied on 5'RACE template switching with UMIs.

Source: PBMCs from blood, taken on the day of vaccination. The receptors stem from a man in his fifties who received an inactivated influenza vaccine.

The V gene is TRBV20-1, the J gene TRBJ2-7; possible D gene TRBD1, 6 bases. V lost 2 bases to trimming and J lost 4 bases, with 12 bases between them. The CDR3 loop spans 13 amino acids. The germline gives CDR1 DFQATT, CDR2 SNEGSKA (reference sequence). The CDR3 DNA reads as TGCAGTGCTAGACCCGACACAGGGTACGAGCAGTACTTC. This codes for CSARPDTGYEQYF.

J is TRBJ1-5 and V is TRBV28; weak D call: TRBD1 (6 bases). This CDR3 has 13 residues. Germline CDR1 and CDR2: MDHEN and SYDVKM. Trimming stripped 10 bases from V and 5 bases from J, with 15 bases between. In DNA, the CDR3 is TGTGCCACCACAGGGATTCAATATCAGCCCCAGCATTTT. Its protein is CATTGIQYQPQHF.

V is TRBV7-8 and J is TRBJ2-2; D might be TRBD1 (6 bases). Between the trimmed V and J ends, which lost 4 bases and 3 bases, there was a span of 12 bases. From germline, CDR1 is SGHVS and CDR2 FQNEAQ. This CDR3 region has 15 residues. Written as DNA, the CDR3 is TGTGCCAGCAGCTCCGGTGGGGGCGACACCGGGGAGCTGTTTTTT. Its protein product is CASSSGGGDTGELFF.

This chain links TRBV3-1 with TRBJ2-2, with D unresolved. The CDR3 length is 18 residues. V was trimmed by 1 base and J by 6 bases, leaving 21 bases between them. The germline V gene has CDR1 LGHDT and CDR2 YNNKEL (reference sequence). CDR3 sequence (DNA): TGTGCCAGCAGCCAAGTTTCTCTGCCCACCAGTCGGGCCGGGGAGCTGTTTTTT. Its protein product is CASSQVSLPTSRAGELFF.

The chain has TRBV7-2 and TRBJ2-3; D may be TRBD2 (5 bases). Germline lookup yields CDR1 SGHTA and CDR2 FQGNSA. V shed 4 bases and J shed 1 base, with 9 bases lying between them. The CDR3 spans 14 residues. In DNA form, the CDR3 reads TGTGCCAGCAGCTGGAGCGGCGGCACAGATACGCAGTATTTT. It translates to CASSWSGGTDTQYF. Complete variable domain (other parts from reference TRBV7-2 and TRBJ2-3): GAGVSQSPSNKVTEKGKDVELRCDPISGHTALYWYRQSLGQGLEFLIYFQGNSAPDKSGLPSDRFSAERTGGSVSTLTIQRTQQEDSAVYLCASSWSGGTDTQYFGPGTRLTVL.

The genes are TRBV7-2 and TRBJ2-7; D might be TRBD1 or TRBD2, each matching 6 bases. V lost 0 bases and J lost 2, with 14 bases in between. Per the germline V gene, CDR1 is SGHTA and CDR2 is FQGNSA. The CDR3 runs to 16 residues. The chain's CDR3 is CASSLASRGPTYEQYF. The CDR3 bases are TGTGCCAGCAGCTTAGCGTCCCGGGGGCCTACCTACGAGCAGTACTTC.

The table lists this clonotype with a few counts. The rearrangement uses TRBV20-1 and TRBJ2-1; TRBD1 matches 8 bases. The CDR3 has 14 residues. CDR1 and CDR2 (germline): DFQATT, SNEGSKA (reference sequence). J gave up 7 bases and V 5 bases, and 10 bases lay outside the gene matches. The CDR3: CSAGRGQGGNEQFF. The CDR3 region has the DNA TGCAGTGCTGGTAGAGGACAGGGAGGAAATGAGCAGTTCTTC.

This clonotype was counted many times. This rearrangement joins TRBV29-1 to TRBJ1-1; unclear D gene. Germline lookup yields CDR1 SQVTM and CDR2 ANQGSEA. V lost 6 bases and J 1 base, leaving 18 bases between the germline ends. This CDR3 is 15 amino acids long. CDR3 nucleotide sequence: TGCAGCGTCCCCCGGCCGGGTGGCCCGAACACTGAAGCTTTCTTT. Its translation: CSVPRPGGPNTEAFF.

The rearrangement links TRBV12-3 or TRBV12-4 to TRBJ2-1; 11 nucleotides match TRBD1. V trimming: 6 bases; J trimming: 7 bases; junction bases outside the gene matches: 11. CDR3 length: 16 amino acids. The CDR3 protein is CASRTLGQGAGNEQFF. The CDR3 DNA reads TGTGCCAGCAGAACCCTAGGACAGGGGGCAGGAAATGAGCAGTTCTTC.

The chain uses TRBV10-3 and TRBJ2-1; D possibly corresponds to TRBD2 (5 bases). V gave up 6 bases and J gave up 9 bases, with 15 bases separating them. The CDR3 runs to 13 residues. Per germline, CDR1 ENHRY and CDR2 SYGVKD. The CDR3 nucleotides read TGTGCCATCAGAGGTACAACCGAGGGTGAGCAGTTCTTC. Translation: CAIRGTTEGEQFF.

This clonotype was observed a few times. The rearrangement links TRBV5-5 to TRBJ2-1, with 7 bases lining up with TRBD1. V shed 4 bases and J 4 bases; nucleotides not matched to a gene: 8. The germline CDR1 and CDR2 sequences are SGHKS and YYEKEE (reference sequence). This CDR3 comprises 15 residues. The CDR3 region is CASSQLRGSYNEQFF. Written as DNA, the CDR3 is TGTGCCAGCAGCCAACTCAGGGGGTCTTACAATGAGCAGTTCTTC.

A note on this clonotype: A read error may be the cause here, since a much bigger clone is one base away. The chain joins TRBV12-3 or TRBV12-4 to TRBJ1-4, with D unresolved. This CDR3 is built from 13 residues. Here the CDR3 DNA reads TGTCCCACCTCCCAGGAAGGGCCGTATAAACTGTTTTTT. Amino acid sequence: CPTSQEGPYKLFF.

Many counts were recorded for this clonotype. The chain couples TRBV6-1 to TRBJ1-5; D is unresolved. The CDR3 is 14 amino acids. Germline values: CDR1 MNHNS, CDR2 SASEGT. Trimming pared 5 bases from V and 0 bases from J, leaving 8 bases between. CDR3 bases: TGTGCCAGCAGTCGAGGGTATAGCAATCAGCCCCAGCATTTT. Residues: CASSRGYSNQPQHF.

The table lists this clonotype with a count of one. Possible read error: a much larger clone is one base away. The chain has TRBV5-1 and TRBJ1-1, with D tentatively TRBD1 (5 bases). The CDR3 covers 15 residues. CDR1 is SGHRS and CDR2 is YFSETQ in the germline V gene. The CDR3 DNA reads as TGCGCCATCAGCCAAGACGGGACGCGGGGCACTGAAGCTTTCTTT. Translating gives CAISQDGTRGTEAFF.

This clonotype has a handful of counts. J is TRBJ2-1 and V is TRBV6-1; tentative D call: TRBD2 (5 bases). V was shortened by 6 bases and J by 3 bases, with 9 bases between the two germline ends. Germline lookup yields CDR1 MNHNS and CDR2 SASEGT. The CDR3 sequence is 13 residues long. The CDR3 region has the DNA TGTGCCAGCAGGCTAGCTTTCTACAATGAGCAGTTCTTC. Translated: CASRLAFYNEQFF.

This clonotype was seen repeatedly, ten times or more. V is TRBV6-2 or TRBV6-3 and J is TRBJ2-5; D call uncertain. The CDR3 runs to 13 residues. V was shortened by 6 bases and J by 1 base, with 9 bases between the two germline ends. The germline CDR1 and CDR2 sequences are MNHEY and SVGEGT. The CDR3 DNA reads TGTGCCAGCAGCAGGTACCGCCAAGAGACCCAGTACTTC. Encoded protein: CASSRYRQETQYF.

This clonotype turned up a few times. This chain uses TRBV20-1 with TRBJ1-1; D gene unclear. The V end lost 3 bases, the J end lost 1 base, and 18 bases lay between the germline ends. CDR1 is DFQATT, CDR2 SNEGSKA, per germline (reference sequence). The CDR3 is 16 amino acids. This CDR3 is CSASSRRKPANTEAFF. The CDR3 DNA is TGCAGTGCTAGTTCGAGACGGAAGCCAGCGAACACTGAAGCTTTCTTT.

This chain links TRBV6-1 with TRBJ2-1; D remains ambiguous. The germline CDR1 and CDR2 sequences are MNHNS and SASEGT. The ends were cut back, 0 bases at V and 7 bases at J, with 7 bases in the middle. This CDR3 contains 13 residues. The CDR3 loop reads CASSEALTNEQFF. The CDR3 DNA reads TGTGCCAGCAGTGAAGCTCTAACAAATGAGCAGTTCTTC.

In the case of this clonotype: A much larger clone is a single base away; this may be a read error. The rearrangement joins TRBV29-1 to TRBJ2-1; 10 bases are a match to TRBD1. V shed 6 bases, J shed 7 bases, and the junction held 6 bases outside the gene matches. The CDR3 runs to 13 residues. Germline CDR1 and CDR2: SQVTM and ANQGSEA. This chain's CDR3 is CSVGQGPWNEQFF. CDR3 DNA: TGCAGCGTGGGACAGGGGCCATGGAATGAGCAGTTCTTC.

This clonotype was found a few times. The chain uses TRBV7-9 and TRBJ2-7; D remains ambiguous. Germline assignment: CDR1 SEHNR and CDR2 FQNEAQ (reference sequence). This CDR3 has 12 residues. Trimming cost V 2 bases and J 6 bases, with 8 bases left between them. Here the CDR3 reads CASSLYPGEQYF. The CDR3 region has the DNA TGTGCCAGCAGCTTATACCCTGGCGAGCAGTACTTC.

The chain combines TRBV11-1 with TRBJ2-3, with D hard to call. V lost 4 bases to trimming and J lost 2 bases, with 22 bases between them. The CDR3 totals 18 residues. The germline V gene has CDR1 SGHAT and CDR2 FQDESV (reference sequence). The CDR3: CASSSGRREATPTDTQYF. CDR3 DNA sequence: TGTGCCAGCAGCTCAGGTCGTCGTGAGGCAACACCCACAGATACGCAGTATTTT.

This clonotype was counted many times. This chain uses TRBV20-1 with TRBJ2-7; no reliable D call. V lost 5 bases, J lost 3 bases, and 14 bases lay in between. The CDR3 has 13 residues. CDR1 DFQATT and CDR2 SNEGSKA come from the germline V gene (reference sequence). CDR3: CSALLLPRYEQYF. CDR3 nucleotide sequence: TGCAGTGCTCTTCTACTCCCGCGCTACGAGCAGTACTTC.